This entry concerns a single T cell receptor (beta chain). TCRdb reprocessed the 5' RACE reads via MiXCR and lists one record per CDR3 protein. Here the sample spans 750,000 to 950,000 distinct CDR3 sequences, approximately 13% being singletons. V shed 4 bases and J 0 bases; nucleotides not matched to a gene: 12. CDR1 is SGHRS and CDR2 is YFSETQ in the germline V gene. The CDR3 contains 18 residues. The data originate from a study of identical twins. All donors were healthy Caucasians. The same data also contributed to another study, on yellow fever vaccine responses in identical twins.

This chain connects TRBV5-1 to TRBJ2-2; 7 nucleotides align to TRBD1. Specimen: PBMCs. This sequence was found in a woman between 18 and 29 years old in good health. As DNA, the CDR3 is TGCGCCAGCAGCCCGCGACAGGGTCCTACTACGAACACCGGGGAGCTGTTTTTT. It translates to CASSPRQGPTTNTGELFF.